Listed below are T cell receptor beta chains from one sample, sequenced in a study of Ad26.COV2.S vaccination and SARS-CoV-2 variants. Produced via immunoSEQ multiplex PCR; TCRdb's table is partial and in-frame only. The sample carries about 350,000 clones, less than 90% recorded once. The sequencing used peripheral blood, collected in a trial of Ad26.COV2.S vaccine versus placebo. The origin of the receptors is a person aged 18-65 years who received the Ad26.COV2.S COVID-19 vaccine or a placebo. The CDR3 runs from the conserved cysteine through the conserved F or W. D genes are given only for firm matches. Clone size appears in some rows only: once, few, many, or a class for an expanded clone.

j_call d_call v_call clone_size cdr3_aa cdr3_nt
TRBJ1-4 - TRBV6-5 - CASKGFEVEKLFF TGTGCCAGCAAAGGGTTTGAAGTGGAAAAACTGTTTTTT
TRBJ2-2 - TRBV30 - CAWSVAGELFF TGTGCCTGGAGTGTTGCCGGGGAGCTGTTTTTT
TRBJ1-6 - TRBV18 - CASSPPGGGNSPLHF TGTGCCAGCTCACCACCCGGCGGGGGAAATTCACCCCTCCACTTT
TRBJ1-5 - TRBV7-2 - CASSHREQPQHF TGTGCCAGCAGCCACAGGGAGCAGCCCCAGCATTTT
TRBJ1-2 - TRBV7-2 - CASSRYPGGYTF TGTGCCAGCAGTCGCTACCCGGGCGGCTACACCTTC
TRBJ1-2 - TRBV10-3 - CAISESANTYGYTF TGTGCCATCAGTGAGTCGGCAAATACTTATGGCTACACCTTC
TRBJ2-1 - TRBV10-3 - CAISRDFYNEQFF TGTGCCATCAGTAGGGACTTTTACAATGAGCAGTTCTTC
TRBJ2-7 TRBD2 TRBV28 - CASSPRGSGRTYEQYF TGTGCCAGCAGCCCCCGGGGTAGCGGGCGTACCTACGAGCAGTACTTC
TRBJ1-1 TRBD1 TRBV6-1 - CASSEDRGPEAFF TGTGCCAGCAGTGAGGACAGGGGGCCTGAAGCTTTCTTT
TRBJ1-5 - TRBV30 - CAWRGSGDSQPQHF TGTGCCTGGAGGGGGTCTGGGGATAGTCAGCCCCAGCATTTT
TRBJ1-1 - TRBV7-3 - CASSPAANTEAFF TGTGCCAGCAGCCCGGCAGCGAACACTGAAGCTTTCTTT
TRBJ2-2 - TRBV19 once CASSISLVVTGELFF TGTGCCAGTAGTATTAGTCTAGTTGTGACCGGGGAGCTGTTTTTT
TRBJ2-7 - TRBV21-1 - CASSKAETGTSYEQYF TGTGCCAGCAGCAAAGCGGAAACTGGGACTAGCTACGAGCAGTACTTC
TRBJ2-7 - TRBV10-2 - CASSRSSYEQYF TGCGCCAGCAGTCGGTCTTCCTACGAGCAGTACTTC
TRBJ2-7 - TRBV5-1 - CASKTGIGTYEQYF TGCGCCAGCAAGACTGGGATTGGAACGTACGAGCAGTACTTC
TRBJ1-5 TRBD1 TRBV2 - CASSFDRGNQPQHF TGTGCCAGCAGCTTCGACAGGGGCAATCAGCCCCAGCATTTT
TRBJ2-3 TRBD1 TRBV7-9 - CASIYRGAGTGPDTQYF TGTGCCAGTATCTATAGAGGGGCCGGGACAGGTCCAGATACGCAGTATTTT
TRBJ2-7 - TRBV11-1 - CASSFPPGYEQYF TGTGCCAGCAGCTTCCCCCCAGGCTACGAGCAGTACTTC
TRBJ2-7 - TRBV5-1 - CASSFGQTSSYEQYF TGCGCCAGCAGCTTCGGACAGACATCCTCCTACGAGCAGTACTTC
TRBJ2-3 - TRBV5-1 - CASSLAGNTDTQYF TGCGCCAGCAGTCTCGCAGGGAACACAGATACGCAGTATTTT
TRBJ1-1 TRBD1 TRBV30 - CAWREGQGNTEAFF TGTGCCTGGAGAGAAGGACAGGGGAACACTGAAGCTTTCTTT
TRBJ1-5 TRBD1 TRBV7-2 - CASSLDRGNQPQHF TGTGCCAGCAGCCTCGACAGGGGGAATCAGCCCCAGCATTTT
TRBJ2-2 - TRBV7-2 - CASSSPIGVGAGELFF TGTGCCAGCAGCTCACCAATCGGGGTAGGGGCCGGGGAGCTGTTTTTT
TRBJ1-6 - TRBV13 - CASSLGQPYNSPLHF TGTGCCAGCAGCTTAGGTCAGCCGTATAATTCACCCCTCCACTTT
TRBJ2-4 - TRBV19 - CASSIDPGTKNIQYF TGTGCCAGTAGTATAGATCCAGGTACCAAAAACATTCAGTACTTC
TRBJ1-3 - TRBV21-1 - CASSKDTAGNTIYF TGTGCCAGCAGCAAAGACACAGCTGGAAACACCATATATTTT
TRBJ1-2 TRBD1 TRBV14 once CASSLQRTGGGYTF TGTGCCAGCAGCCTCCAAAGGACAGGGGGTGGCTACACCTTC
TRBJ2-1 - TRBV4-2 - CASSPGGPSTTSNEQFF TGTGCCAGCAGTCCCGGAGGGCCGTCTACTACTAGCAATGAGCAGTTCTTC
TRBJ1-2 TRBD1 TRBV10-3 - CAISEGQVYKGYTF TGTGCCATCAGTGAAGGACAGGTTTATAAGGGCTACACCTTC